This TCR beta chain derives from a study of blood T cell repertoires in COVID-19. Across roughly 25 US areas, participants ranged in age from 18 to 89 years. Trimming took 4 bases from V and 0 from J; bases not matched to a gene: 6. There are 15 residues in the CDR3. Germline V gene lookup returns CDR1 SGHKS and CDR2 YYEKEE (reference sequence). This clone was detected once. Authors' data handling: Amplifying reference gene primers gave estimates of nucleated cell counts. Clones were read by immunoSEQ multiplex PCR, and TCRdb kept only the in-frame ones, dropping some. The DNA gave D and trimming, while V, J and clone size come from that table. The sample holds under 200,000 clones, about 86% seen once.

The clonotype was recovered from a woman in her forties or fifties in a cohort exposed to, infected with or recovered from COVID-19 (not recorded which). The J gene is TRBJ2-7, the V gene TRBV5-5, with TRBD1 matching 8 bases. The sequenced sample consisted of PBMCs or T cells enriched from blood (not recorded which). CDR3 loop: CASSLRDRTSYEQYF. The CDR3 nucleotides are TGTGCCAGCAGCCTAAGGGACAGGACCTCCTACGAGCAGTACTTC.